This T cell receptor (beta chain) was documented in a study of blood T cell repertoires in COVID-19 (dated by TCRdb to the early 2020s). Broadly, across the study: The collaborator samples originated in the United States, Italy and Spain and spanned the acute and convalescent phases of COVID-19. The material from the prospective study consisted of cDNA or gDNA derived from T cells, B-cell-depleted T cells, or PBMCs. The dataset comprised deeply sampled blood TCRbeta repertoires from subjects exposed to, actively infected with, or recovered from COVID-19. The repertoires were made available in a free public database intended to serve as a resource for research on the immune response to SARS-CoV-2. Samples were obtained from the ongoing ImmuneRACE study (first 160 participants) and from 1,200 or so subjects provided by 6 global collaborators. Nearly every sample came with metadata listing a de-identified subject ID, COVID-19 status, age in years and sex. Where available, HLA class I and class II types were taken from metadata supplied by the sample provider and were not determined by assay-based typing.

Findings and caveats that apply to the study as a whole: How much clinical and demographic metadata was included differed by source and by participant, and the metadata was provided uncurated.

Participants in the prospective study were aged roughly 18 to 95 years, lived in over 20 United States geographic areas, and enrolled through a virtual design. In the prospective study, participants were assigned to cohorts based on the clinical history participants reported in a screening survey and a study questionnaire. Recovered participants in ImmuneRACE Cohort 3 were defined by two consecutive negative NP/OP PCR tests, clearance by a healthcare professional, or resolution of symptoms. In the prospective study, mobile phlebotomists collected whole blood, serum and a nasopharyngeal or oropharyngeal swab from each participant. Over an approximately 2-month period, participants in the prospective study had the option of providing additional blood draws and questionnaires. Blood samples from the prospective study were shipped frozen or at room temperature prior to DNA extraction. With regard to this clone: Its antigen is still unknown. No base qualities exist here, and no much larger clone lies one base off it.

The immunoSEQ Assay, a bias-controlled multiplex PCR, was used to amplify TCRbeta CDR3 regions from genomic DNA. The authors' pipeline ran thus. Within the assay, amplification of reference gene primers was used to estimate how many nucleated cells each sample contained. To quantify the absolute abundance of each unique TCRbeta CDR3 rearrangement, sequence reads were collapsed and filtered. For each sample, productive Simpson clonality was calculated as the square root of Simpson's diversity index across productive rearrangements. Drawn from immuneACCESS, this table holds only the in-frame rearrangements with V and J called that TCRdb kept. Clones are partly lost; checked studies trace under half to an unresolved V gene and leave the rest unexplained. V, J and clone size are taken as reported in that table, and D and trimming were inferred from the DNA itself. The sample records hundreds of thousands of clones, 65% to 90% of which are singletons. 1.5% to 2% of the sample is in the top ten clones.

The source is a man in his forties or fifties who had recovered from COVID-19. Sequencing was performed on PBMCs or T cells enriched from blood (not recorded which).

This receptor has the CDR3 CASSSQGGTAEAFF. The sequenced DNA is TGTGCCAGCAGCTCCCAGGGGGGAACCGCTGAAGCTTTCTTT. The chain joins TRBV5-8 to TRBJ1-1; TRBD1 agrees with 7 junctional bases. The CDR3 spans 14 residues, from the cysteine through the phenylalanine. Just the 42-base CDR3 DNA is kept, in frame starting at base 1. Looking up the germline V gene yields CDR1 SGHTS and CDR2 YDEGEE. Trimming takes 3 bases off V and 6 bases off J; junction bases not matched to a gene: 8.